The 15 T cell receptor beta chains given below trace back to one sample, sequenced in a study of blood T cell repertoires in COVID-19. The method was immunoSEQ multiplex PCR; TCRdb's version includes in-frame clones alone and lacks a portion of them. The profile shows fewer than 350,000 clones, around 85% of them singletons. The sequencing input was PBMCs or T cells enriched from blood (not recorded which). These receptors all stem from a woman aged 40 to 50 who had recovered from COVID-19.

The CDR3 coding sequence is TGCGCCAGCAGCTCCGGTAGCGGTTTACAAGAGACCCAGTACTTC. Translating it yields CASSSGSGLQETQYF. The V and J genes are TRBV5-1 and TRBJ2-5, with D maybe TRBD2 (6 bases). CDR3 length: 15 residues. The germline V gene has CDR1 SGHRS and CDR2 YFSETQ. V lost 3 bases, J lost 2 bases, and 14 bases lay in between.

The V and J genes are TRBV15 and TRBJ2-7, with 9 bases matching TRBD1. The CDR3 has 14 amino acids. Per germline, CDR1 LNHNV and CDR2 YYDKDF (reference sequence). Unmatched junction bases numbered 2, after V lost 0 bases and J lost 5 bases. CDR3 residues: CATSREGQGHEQYF. The CDR3 DNA is TGTGCCACCAGCAGAGAGGGACAGGGCCACGAGCAGTACTTC.

The chain is built from TRBV2 and TRBJ1-6; the D is unclear. The CDR3 length is 17 residues. CDR1 and CDR2 (germline): SNHLY, FYNNEI. V was shortened by 0 bases and J by 0 bases, with 9 bases between the two germline ends. CDR3 protein: CASSEARRSSYNSPLHF. For the CDR3, the DNA is TGTGCCAGCAGTGAAGCGCGGCGGAGCTCCTATAATTCACCCCTCCACTTT.

The rearrangement links TRBV28 to TRBJ1-6; 7 nucleotides agree with TRBD1. The germline V gene has CDR1 MDHEN and CDR2 SYDVKM. This CDR3 contains 17 residues. V was clipped by 6 bases and J by 3 bases; unmatched bases: 11. In DNA, the CDR3 is TGTGCCAGCAGGCGCGACAGGGAGTTAATCTATAATTCACCCCTCCACTTT. Its translation is CASRRDRELIYNSPLHF.

This chain joins TRBV7-3 and TRBJ1-2; D remains ambiguous. Germline V gives CDR1 SGHTA, CDR2 FQGTGA. This CDR3 comprises 15 residues. Trimming left V 5 bases short and J 5 bases short, with 18 bases between. The CDR3 DNA follows: TGTGCCAGCAGCCCACAAGGTAGCGGCGGGTATGGCTACACCTTC. Translated, it gives CASSPQGSGGYGYTF.

The V and J genes are TRBV7-6 and TRBJ1-3; TRBD1 is a possible D gene (6 bases). The CDR3 spans 15 residues. V lost 9 bases, J lost 2 bases, and 17 bases lay in between. Germline V gene lookup returns CDR1 SGHVS and CDR2 FNYEAQ. Here the CDR3 reads CASRRGINPGNTIYF. The CDR3 bases are TGTGCCAGTCGTAGGGGGATTAATCCTGGAAACACCATATATTTT.

V usage is TRBV14 and J usage is TRBJ2-3; 9 bases are a match to TRBD2. V lost 4 bases to trimming and J lost 2 bases; unmatched junction nucleotides: 10. Germline V gene sequence: CDR1 SGHDN, CDR2 FVKESK. The CDR3 is made up of 17 amino acids. The CDR3 here is CASSRSRTSASTDTQYF. In DNA form, the CDR3 reads TGTGCCAGCAGCCGTTCTAGGACTAGCGCCTCCACAGATACGCAGTATTTT.

The chain couples TRBV11-2 to TRBJ2-2; 12 bases map to TRBD2. Losses at the gene ends were 5 bases for V and 6 bases for J; bases not matched to a gene: 10. This CDR3 has 17 residues. Germline V CDR1 and CDR2: SGHAT, FQNNGV. CDR3 residues: CASSPRRRLAGAGELFF. The CDR3 nucleotides read TGTGCCAGCAGCCCTAGGCGGAGACTAGCGGGAGCCGGGGAGCTGTTTTTT.

The CDR3 loop reads CASSLWTGGEWSTEAFF. The CDR3 coding sequence is TGTGCCAGCAGCTTGTGGACAGGGGGCGAGTGGAGCACTGAAGCTTTCTTT. The chain employs TRBV5-6 and TRBJ1-1; 11 bases match TRBD1. The CDR3 covers 17 residues. CDR1 is SGHDT, CDR2 YYEEEE, per germline. V lost 1 base and J lost 4; bases outside the gene matches: 9.

This clone was seen just once. This sequence joins TRBV24-1 and TRBJ2-2; possible D gene TRBD1, 7 bases. Trimming left V 2 bases short and J 3 bases short, with 24 bases between. The CDR3 consists of 20 residues. From germline, CDR1 is KGHDR and CDR2 SFDVKD. The CDR3 region has the DNA TGTGCCACCAGTGATTCGCGGGACACCGGTACCCAGGGGGACACCGGGGAGCTGTTTTTT. Its translation is CATSDSRDTGTQGDTGELFF.

DNA of the CDR3: TGTGCCAGCAGTCCGTCGGTAGGGGGCTTCGTGACCCAGTACTTC. Translating it yields CASSPSVGGFVTQYF. V usage is TRBV28 and J usage is TRBJ2-5, with 7 bases matching TRBD1. The V and J ends lost 5 bases and 7 bases, in that order; junction bases with no gene match: 13. CDR1 and CDR2 from the germline V gene are MDHEN and SYDVKM. The CDR3 is 15 amino acids.

This clone was seen only once. In DNA form, the CDR3 reads TGTGCCAGCAGCACCCGACAGGGCATCGGAGAGACCCAGTACTTC. Translated, it gives CASSTRQGIGETQYF. The V and J genes are TRBV5-4 and TRBJ2-5, with 7 bases aligning to TRBD1. The CDR3 covers 15 residues. V trimming: 4 bases; J trimming: 4 bases; junction bases outside the gene matches: 10. Germline V CDR1 and CDR2: SGHNT, YYREEE (reference sequence).

This clone has a single count. The V call is TRBV9, the J call TRBJ2-7; 7 bases line up with TRBD1. V was pared by 5 bases and J by 4 bases, with 9 bases of the junction left unmatched. Germline CDR1 SGDLS, CDR2 YYNGEE. This CDR3 is 14 amino acids long. The CDR3 sequence: CASSAGTESYEQYF. In nucleotides, the CDR3 is TGTGCCAGCAGTGCCGGGACAGAGTCTTACGAGCAGTACTTC.

Only a few counts were recorded for this clone. The chain recombines TRBV12-3 or TRBV12-4 with TRBJ1-5; tentatively, D is TRBD1 (6 bases). This CDR3 contains 13 residues. V lost 3 bases, J lost 7 bases, and 10 bases lay in between. CDR3 coding DNA: TGTGCCAGCAGTTTGGGGGCGCGGCAGCCCCAGCATTTT. As protein: CASSLGARQPQHF.

The chain uses TRBV7-2 and TRBJ2-3; D might be TRBD2 (8 bases). Between the trimmed V and J ends, which lost 4 bases and 7 bases, there was a span of 15 bases. The CDR3 is 14 amino acids. Germline CDR1 and CDR2: SGHTA and FQGNSA. CDR3 sequence: CASSSGGGQNTQYF. The CDR3 DNA reads as TGTGCCAGCAGCTCGGGGGGGGGACAGAATACGCAGTATTTT.